A selection of T cell receptor beta chains follows, all from one sample in a study of response to subunit inactivated influenza vaccine. TCRdb ran MiXCR on the RT-PCR reads and lists one entry per CDR3 protein. The sample lists approximately 520,000 distinct CDR3 sequences; more than 15% were seen once. The material was CD4+ T cells sorted from PBMCs, obtained less than 30 months after vaccination. All receptors derive from a man aged 50 to 69 who received an inactivated influenza vaccine. CDR3s include the opening cysteine and the closing phenylalanine or tryptophan. A D gene is named only where the DNA matches it firmly. Clone size is shown for a subset of rows, as once, few, many or a class of expanded clone.

v_call: TRBV5-5
j_call: TRBJ1-3
d_call: -
clone_size: -
cdr3_aa: CASQRASGNTIYF
cdr3_nt: TGTGCCAGCCAAAGGGCGTCTGGAAACACCATATATTTT

v_call: TRBV13
j_call: TRBJ2-1
d_call: TRBD2
clone_size: -
cdr3_aa: CAISQVLFGTSGSYNEQFF
cdr3_nt: TGTGCCATCAGCCAAGTATTATTCGGGACTAGCGGCTCCTACAATGAGCAGTTCTTC

v_call: TRBV12-3/TRBV12-4
j_call: TRBJ1-5
d_call: -
clone_size: few
cdr3_aa: CASSRFGPQHF
cdr3_nt: TGTGCCAGCTCCCGGTTTGGGCCCCAGCATTTT

v_call: TRBV10-3
j_call: TRBJ2-3
d_call: TRBD1
clone_size: -
cdr3_aa: CASENRGPTDTQYF
cdr3_nt: TGTGCCAGCGAGAACAGGGGTCCCACAGATACGCAGTATTTT

v_call: TRBV3-1
j_call: TRBJ1-4
d_call: TRBD1
clone_size: many
cdr3_aa: CASSPRAGGTEKLFF
cdr3_nt: TGTGCCAGCAGCCCCAGGGCAGGGGGCACTGAAAAACTGTTTTTT

v_call: TRBV28
j_call: TRBJ2-1
d_call: TRBD1
clone_size: -
cdr3_aa: CASSPPRQGYNEQFF
cdr3_nt: TGTGCCAGCAGTCCACCGCGACAGGGTTACAATGAGCAGTTCTTC

v_call: TRBV5-1
j_call: TRBJ1-1
d_call: -
clone_size: few
cdr3_aa: CASRADRNTEAFF
cdr3_nt: TGCGCCAGCAGAGCCGACCGGAACACTGAAGCTTTCTTT

v_call: TRBV2
j_call: TRBJ1-5
d_call: -
clone_size: many
cdr3_aa: CASRTLGSGQPQHF
cdr3_nt: TGTGCCAGCAGGACCTTGGGGTCCGGTCAGCCCCAGCATTTT

v_call: TRBV14
j_call: TRBJ1-1
d_call: -
clone_size: few
cdr3_aa: CASSQLRGGNTEAFF
cdr3_nt: TGTGCCAGCAGCCAACTCCGAGGAGGGAACACTGAAGCTTTCTTT

v_call: TRBV20-1
j_call: TRBJ2-1
d_call: -
clone_size: -
cdr3_aa: CSAPDSLNNEQFF
cdr3_nt: TGCAGTGCGCCCGACAGTCTCAACAATGAGCAGTTCTTC

v_call: TRBV20-1
j_call: TRBJ2-1
d_call: -
clone_size: -
cdr3_aa: CSAPLQTPKQFF
cdr3_nt: TGCAGTGCTCCCCTGCAAACCCCCAAGCAGTTCTTC

v_call: TRBV6-5
j_call: TRBJ2-1
d_call: TRBD2
clone_size: few
cdr3_aa: CASSYGAGLAGGRQFF
cdr3_nt: TGTGCCAGCAGTTACGGTGCGGGACTAGCGGGAGGGAGGCAGTTCTTC

v_call: TRBV5-1
j_call: TRBJ2-2
d_call: -
clone_size: -
cdr3_aa: CASSFFSSTGELFF
cdr3_nt: TGCGCCAGCAGCTTTTTTAGCAGCACCGGGGAGCTGTTTTTT

v_call: TRBV5-1
j_call: TRBJ1-2
d_call: -
clone_size: -
cdr3_aa: CASKGPSNYGYTF
cdr3_nt: TGCGCCAGCAAGGGGCCTTCTAACTATGGCTACACCTTC

v_call: TRBV12-3/TRBV12-4
j_call: TRBJ1-1
d_call: -
clone_size: many
cdr3_aa: CASSLGTEAFF
cdr3_nt: TGTGCCAGCAGTTTGGGTACTGAAGCTTTCTTT

v_call: TRBV5-1
j_call: TRBJ1-4
d_call: TRBD1
clone_size: -
cdr3_aa: CASSLTGGGNEKLFF
cdr3_nt: TGCGCCAGCAGCTTGACAGGGGGCGGTAATGAAAAACTGTTTTTT

v_call: TRBV12-3/TRBV12-4
j_call: TRBJ2-7
d_call: TRBD1
clone_size: few
cdr3_aa: CASSGTGGRYEQYF
cdr3_nt: TGTGCCAGCAGTGGGACAGGGGGTAGGTACGAGCAGTACTTC

v_call: TRBV23-1
j_call: TRBJ1-2
d_call: -
clone_size: -
cdr3_aa: CASSRTGETF
cdr3_nt: TGCGCCAGCAGCAGAACGGGGGAGACCTTC

v_call: TRBV7-2
j_call: TRBJ2-1
d_call: TRBD2
clone_size: -
cdr3_aa: CASSFQGGGADEQFF
cdr3_nt: TGTGCCAGCAGCTTTCAAGGCGGGGGGGCTGATGAGCAGTTCTTC

v_call: TRBV12-3/TRBV12-4
j_call: TRBJ1-2
d_call: -
clone_size: -
cdr3_aa: CASSLATGPYTF
cdr3_nt: TGTGCCAGCAGTTTAGCCACAGGGCCCTACACCTTC

v_call: TRBV6-2/TRBV6-3
j_call: TRBJ2-7
d_call: TRBD1
clone_size: -
cdr3_aa: CASLGDRGKLRQYF
cdr3_nt: TGTGCCAGCCTTGGAGACAGGGGGAAGTTGCGGCAGTACTTC

v_call: TRBV29-1
j_call: TRBJ2-7
d_call: TRBD1
clone_size: many
cdr3_aa: CSVEKGQGAFSEQYF
cdr3_nt: TGCAGCGTTGAAAAGGGACAGGGGGCATTCTCCGAGCAGTACTTC